These T cell receptor beta chains were read from a single sample in a study of cytomegalovirus exposure and HLA in healthy donors. The protocol was immunoSEQ multiplex PCR, while the TCRdb copy is restricted to in-frame clones and leaves out a portion. The repertoire holds fewer than 70,000 clones, with roughly 74% as singletons. Sequenced material: PBMCs. These receptors came from a woman aged 60-75 years in good health and CMV-seropositive. The conserved cysteine and the conserved F or W are not part of the CDR3 here. The order of the fields is clone size, J gene, V gene, CDR3 length, CDR3 protein. A clone size is listed for some rows: how often the clone was seen (once, few, many), or a class if it is expanded.

size: .; J: TRBJ1-2; V: TRBV18; length: 11; CDR3: ASSPYEFNGYT
size: .; J: TRBJ1-2; V: TRBV6-1; length: 10; CDR3: ASKDRLYGYT
size: once; J: TRBJ2-3; V: TRBV29-1; length: 8; CDR3: SVTGDTQY
size: .; J: TRBJ1-3; V: TRBV9; length: 11; CDR3: ASSVARANTIY
size: .; J: TRBJ1-4; V: TRBV4-1; length: 14; CDR3: ASSQTGVPTNEKLF
size: .; J: TRBJ1-5; V: TRBV6-1; length: 13; CDR3: ATSTGALGNQPQH
size: .; J: TRBJ2-1; V: TRBV5-1; length: 9; CDR3: ASSLAGEQF
size: few; J: TRBJ1-5; V: TRBV7-9; length: 13; CDR3: ASSRGTGSNQPQH
size: .; J: TRBJ2-1; V: TRBV10-1; length: 11; CDR3: ASSPGVINEQF
size: .; J: TRBJ1-2; V: TRBV6-5; length: 11; CDR3: ASSSVNRIGYT
size: .; J: TRBJ2-7; V: TRBV5-1; length: 12; CDR3: ASSLGTYPYEQY
size: .; J: TRBJ1-2; V: TRBV29-1; length: 9; CDR3: SVGGFYGYT
size: .; J: TRBJ1-6; V: TRBV30; length: 13; CDR3: AWSLEGRRNSPLH
size: .; J: TRBJ1-1; V: TRBV6-1; length: 11; CDR3: ASSEAFTIEAF
size: .; J: TRBJ1-2; V: TRBV6-6; length: 10; CDR3: ASNQGEDGYT
size: .; J: TRBJ1-1; V: TRBV18; length: 12; CDR3: ASSPGQENTEAF
size: .; J: TRBJ2-5; V: TRBV6-1; length: 11; CDR3: ASSLDLEETQY
size: .; J: TRBJ1-1; V: TRBV30; length: 10; CDR3: AWSFAGGEAF
size: once; J: TRBJ1-3; V: TRBV9; length: 15; CDR3: ASSVAAGAASGNTIY
size: .; J: TRBJ1-2; V: TRBV5-1; length: 13; CDR3: ASSYSNLGGYGYT
size: few; J: TRBJ1-2; V: TRBV6-5; length: 12; CDR3: ASSYGGTGGGYT
size: .; J: TRBJ1-2; V: TRBV7-9; length: 13; CDR3: ASSPRTGYNYGYT
size: once; J: TRBJ2-5; V: TRBV30; length: 8; CDR3: ARGSETRY
size: .; J: TRBJ2-3; V: TRBV2; length: 17; CDR3: ASTDWLAGGTRDTDTQY
size: .; J: TRBJ1-2; V: TRBV30; length: 15; CDR3: AWRGRGAEGGNYGYT
size: .; J: TRBJ1-5; V: TRBV11-2; length: 11; CDR3: ASSLDGSQPQH
size: .; J: TRBJ2-3; V: TRBV5-4; length: 15; CDR3: ASSLAGRKGYTDTQY
size: .; J: TRBJ2-3; V: TRBV18; length: 14; CDR3: ASSPRVGGSTDTQY
size: .; J: TRBJ2-6; V: TRBV30; length: 13; CDR3: AWSTSYSGANVLT
size: .; J: TRBJ1-2; V: TRBV6-5; length: 12; CDR3: ASSYEGGGYGYT
size: .; J: TRBJ2-7; V: TRBV7-8; length: 13; CDR3: ASSLYSGGAYEQY
size: .; J: TRBJ1-1; V: TRBV29-1; length: 13; CDR3: SVLGQGLLNTEAF
size: .; J: TRBJ2-7; V: TRBV15; length: 13; CDR3: ATSRDRSGSYEQY
size: .; J: TRBJ1-4; V: TRBV4-1; length: 12; CDR3: ASSFRVQEEKLF
size: .; J: TRBJ1-1; V: TRBV10-3; length: 11; CDR3: AIGGDRGTEAF
size: once; J: TRBJ1-4; V: TRBV11-2; length: 11; CDR3: ASQRSSNEKLF
size: few; J: TRBJ1-4; V: TRBV5-5; length: 12; CDR3: ASSLGTVREKLF
size: .; J: TRBJ2-7; V: TRBV5-5; length: 11; CDR3: ASSSDPLYEQY
size: .; J: TRBJ1-4; V: TRBV6-1; length: 12; CDR3: ASSETGYNEKLF
size: .; J: TRBJ1-2; V: TRBV10-3; length: 12; CDR3: AISESTGGIGYT
size: .; J: TRBJ1-5; V: TRBV4-1; length: 15; CDR3: ASSQHRARGPNQPQH
size: .; J: TRBJ1-5; V: TRBV4-1; length: 12; CDR3: ASSLGHINQPQH
size: .; J: TRBJ1-6; V: TRBV2; length: 11; CDR3: ASRGTGVTPLH
size: many; J: TRBJ2-3; V: TRBV5-1; length: 9; CDR3: ASSSKDTQY
size: .; J: TRBJ2-7; V: TRBV30; length: 13; CDR3: AWSVADRGFYEQY
size: .; J: TRBJ2-2; V: TRBV14; length: 13; CDR3: ASSRQLGNTGELF
size: .; J: TRBJ1-1; V: TRBV7-9; length: 11; CDR3: ASSLGGALFAF